A single sample gave rise to the 12 T cell receptor beta chains below, sequenced in a study of blood T cell repertoires in COVID-19. This table comes from immunoSEQ multiplex PCR, and its TCRdb copy is limited to in-frame clones, with some not included. The table lists 45,000 to 65,000 clones, 89% of them singletons, with roughly 10% in the top ten. Sequenced sample: peripheral blood. The origin of the receptors is a man older than 75 with active or convalescent COVID-19.

The V call is TRBV5-6, the J call TRBJ1-2, with a possible D match to TRBD1 (6 bases). This CDR3 comprises 14 residues. Per germline, CDR1 SGHDT and CDR2 YYEEEE. The V end was cut by 0 bases, the J end by 7 bases, with 13 bases between. The CDR3 DNA reads TGTGCCAGCAGCTTGGATTGGGGGCTCTCTGGCTACACCTTC. Translated: CASSLDWGLSGYTF.

V usage is TRBV4-2 and J usage is TRBJ2-1; weak D call: TRBD2 (6 bases). Trimming removed 3 bases at V and 6 bases at J, with 15 bases between. Germline CDR1 reads LGHNA; CDR2 reads YNFKEQ. The CDR3 covers 15 residues. CDR3 sequence: CASSHVGGLFNEQFF. CDR3 in DNA: TGTGCCAGCAGCCACGTGGGAGGACTCTTCAATGAGCAGTTCTTC.

V is TRBV19 and J is TRBJ2-1; 13 bases align to TRBD2. Unmatched junction bases numbered 7, after V lost 2 bases and J lost 12 bases. Per germline, CDR1 LNHDA and CDR2 SQIVND (reference sequence). The CDR3 length is 15 residues. The CDR3 region has the DNA TGTGCCAGTAGTATACGGACTAGCGGGAGTCATCGGCAGTTCTTC. It yields the protein CASSIRTSGSHRQFF.

The chain has TRBV4-1 and TRBJ2-3, with 9 bases lining up with TRBD1. The CDR3 spans 17 residues. CDR1 is MGHRA, CDR2 YSYEKL, per germline. V lost 0 bases, J lost 4 bases, and 8 bases stayed unmatched. This CDR3 is CASSQESGTGISDTQYF. CDR3 nucleotides: TGCGCCAGCAGCCAAGAATCCGGGACAGGGATATCAGATACGCAGTATTTT.

This chain joins TRBV6-2 or TRBV6-3 and TRBJ2-7, with 8 bases aligning to TRBD2. The CDR3 has 14 amino acids. J gave up 5 bases and V 4 bases, and 7 bases lay outside the gene matches. The germline V gene has CDR1 MNHEY and CDR2 SVGEGT. The CDR3 nucleotides read TGTGCCAGCAGTTCCCGGGGGGGAAGGGACGAGCAGTACTTC. The encoded protein is CASSSRGGRDEQYF.

This clone was detected only once. The chain couples TRBV6-5 to TRBJ1-1; D not resolved. Germline V CDR1 and CDR2: MNHEY, SVGAGI. The CDR3 length is 14 residues. V was trimmed by 0 bases and J by 8 bases, leaving 13 bases between them. The CDR3 loop reads CASSYSFLAAEAFF. CDR3 DNA sequence: TGTGCCAGCAGTTACTCGTTTCTGGCAGCGGAAGCTTTCTTT.

This sequence joins TRBV28 and TRBJ1-6; 11 bases line up with TRBD1. J was trimmed by 8 bases and V by 6 bases; bases with no gene match: 12. Germline loops: CDR1 MDHEN, CDR2 SYDVKM. The CDR3 is 17 residues long. The CDR3 DNA sequence: TGTGCCAGCAGCCAAGGGACAGGGGGAGGGGGTGATTCACCCCTCCACTTT. This translates into CASSQGTGGGGDSPLHF.

The chain carries TRBV18 and TRBJ2-7; 13 bases agree with TRBD2. The CDR3 extends over 15 amino acids. Losses at the gene ends were 5 bases for V and 4 bases for J; bases not matched to a gene: 5. Looked up from germline, CDR1 is KGHSH and CDR2 is LQKENI. The CDR3 spells CASSRTSGSTYEQYF. The CDR3 nucleotides are TGTGCCAGCTCAAGGACTAGCGGGAGTACGTACGAGCAGTACTTC.

The chain recombines TRBV5-1 with TRBJ2-4; 12 bases are shared with TRBD1. There are 16 residues in the CDR3. The junction had 9 bases not matched to a gene; V was cut back by 5 bases and J by 6 bases. The germline V gene encodes CDR1 SGHRS and CDR2 YFSETQ. CDR3 sequence reads: CASSMPGQGARNIQYF. The CDR3 bases are TGCGCCAGCAGTATGCCGGGACAGGGGGCAAGAAACATTCAGTACTTC.

This clone appeared a few times. The V gene is TRBV28, the J gene TRBJ2-5, with D perhaps matching TRBD1 (5 bases). The germline V gene has CDR1 MDHEN and CDR2 SYDVKM. CDR3 length equals 14 residues. V lost 3 bases, J lost 5 bases, and 13 bases lay in between. Written as DNA, the CDR3 is TGTGCCAGCAGTTTGCTATCCTCAGGGGAGACCCAGTACTTC. Its translation: CASSLLSSGETQYF.

The chain couples TRBV30 to TRBJ2-1; TRBD2 aligns across 16 bases. The CDR3 is 16 amino acids. Trimming took 3 bases from V and 4 from J; bases not matched to a gene: 3. CDR1 GTSNPN and CDR2 SVGIG come from the germline V gene (reference sequence). DNA of the CDR3: TGTGCCTGGAGCCCGGGACTAGCGGGGGGGTACAATGAGCAGTTCTTC. It codes for CAWSPGLAGGYNEQFF.

The rearrangement joins TRBV4-3 to TRBJ2-2; TRBD1 agrees at 11 bases. Per germline, CDR1 LGHNA and CDR2 YSLEER. The CDR3 has 14 amino acids. The ends lost 3 bases at V and 6 bases at J; junction bases unmatched: 0. The CDR3 DNA is TGCGCCAGCAGCCAGGACAGGGGGCCCGGGGAGCTGTTTTTT. Residues: CASSQDRGPGELFF.